This T cell receptor (beta chain) is from a study of T cell responses to AZD1222 COVID-19 vaccine. The CDR3 is made up of 11 amino acids. CDR1 KGHSH and CDR2 LQKENI come from the germline V gene. Trimming took off 2 bases at V and 6 bases at J, with 3 bases between the two ends. For this clone: Its matching antigen is unknown.

Whole-study results and caveats: CD4 TCRs associated with vaccination spanned spike, dominating at 160-218 and 743-854. White British donors predominated, females outnumbered males, and clonal diversity was possibly underestimated.

This table comes from immunoSEQ multiplex PCR, and its TCRdb copy is limited to in-frame clones, with some not included. The sample records around 120,000 clones, approximately 92% being singletons. This clonotype was obtained from an adult in good health. V usage is TRBV18 and J usage is TRBJ2-3; D is unclear. This specimen consisted of peripheral blood, obtained on day 0 of AZD1222 vaccination. CDR3 in amino acids: CASSPVDTQYF. DNA of the CDR3: TGTGCCAGCTCACCAGTGGATACGCAGTATTTT.